These 10 T cell receptor beta chains originate from one sample sequenced in a study of regulatory T cells in long-lasting Graves disease. The time point was: persistent/refractory GD, antithyroid drugs over 5 years with positive TRAb. Researchers made the TCR library from RNA that was extracted from PBMCs. Investigators prepared the TCR beta libraries by applying iRepertoire HTBI primers and Arm-PCR of CDR3 regions. TCRdb re-analysed the multiplex PCR reads in MiXCR, keeping a single row per CDR3 protein. This sample has some 340,000 distinct CDR3 sequences, with 20% to 25% found just once. The starting material was peripheral blood mononuclear cells (PBMCs), obtained when the disease was refractory, from a patient treated with antithyroid drugs. All receptors come from a middle-aged woman with Graves disease.

Points on this clonotype: A much larger clonotype is one base distant, so this may be a read error. The chain joins TRBV7-9 to TRBJ1-4, with D maybe TRBD1 (6 bases). The CDR3 has 15 amino acids. V lost 3 bases and J 6 bases, leaving 14 bases between the germline ends. Germline V lookup: CDR1 SEHNR, CDR2 FQNEAQ (reference sequence). DNA for the CDR3: TGTGCCAGCAGCTTGAAGGCAGGGGCACATGAAAAACTGTTTTTT. Protein product: CASSLKAGAHEKLFF. Together with reference TRBV7-9 and TRBJ1-4, the CDR3 gives the full variable domain: DTGVSQNPRHKITKRGQNVTFRCDPISEHNRLYWYRQTLGQGPEFLTYFQNEAQLEKSRLLSDRFSAERPKGSFSTLEIQRTEQGDSAMYLCASSLKAGAHEKLFFGSGTQLSVL.

This clonotype was seen only a few times. In nucleotides, the CDR3 is TGTGCCAGCAGCTTAACGGGACTAGCGGCGACAGATACGCAGTATTTT. The encoded protein is CASSLTGLAATDTQYF. The chain has TRBV7-3 and TRBJ2-3; 11 bases are shared with TRBD2. The CDR3 has 16 amino acids. The V and J ends lost 0 bases and 3 bases, in that order; junction bases with no gene match: 2. In germline, CDR1 is SGHTA, CDR2 FQGTGA.

The sample holds a few counts of this clonotype. V usage is TRBV9 and J usage is TRBJ2-1, with D possibly being TRBD2 (5 bases). The V gene's germline CDR1 is SGDLS and CDR2 YYNGEE. Trimming cost V 0 bases and J 1 base, with 8 bases left between them. CDR3 length equals 15 residues. The CDR3 is CASSVGQRSYNEQFF. CDR3 nucleotides: TGTGCCAGCAGCGTAGGTCAGCGGTCCTACAATGAGCAGTTCTTC.

This clonotype appeared many times. The V gene is TRBV7-2, the J gene TRBJ2-7; perhaps TRBD2 as D (5 bases). CDR1 is SGHTA, CDR2 FQGNSA, per germline. The CDR3 extends over 15 amino acids. Trimming shortened V by 2 bases and J by 1 base, and 12 bases separated the two germline ends. CDR3 protein: CASSLRAGGSYEQYF. The CDR3 nucleotides are TGTGCCAGCAGCTTACGTGCCGGCGGGTCCTACGAGCAGTACTTC. The variable domain in full, completed from reference TRBV7-2 and TRBJ2-7, reads GAGVSQSPSNKVTEKGKDVELRCDPISGHTALYWYRQSLGQGLEFLIYFQGNSAPDKSGLPSDRFSAERTGGSVSTLTIQRTQQEDSAVYLCASSLRAGGSYEQYFGPGTRLTVT.

The CDR3 DNA reads TGTGCCAGCAGCCGAAACCGGGACCGGTACATGAACACTGAAGCTTTCTTT. Residues: CASSRNRDRYMNTEAFF. The chain carries TRBV6-1 and TRBJ1-1; D might be TRBD1 (5 bases). CDR3 size: 17 residues. Germline CDR1 and CDR2: MNHNS and SASEGT. With 6 bases removed from V and 0 bases from J, the gap between germline ends came to 20 bases.

This clonotype appeared a few times. It may be a read error: a sequence one base away is much more abundant. The genes are TRBV2 and TRBJ1-1; the D gene is possibly TRBD1 (5 bases). The V gene's germline CDR1 is SNHLY and CDR2 FYNNEI. The CDR3 has 14 amino acids. The V end lost 8 bases, the J end lost 7 bases, and 20 bases lay between the germline ends. CDR3: CASGGTIEGHEAFF. The CDR3 DNA sequence: TGTGCCAGCGGGGGGACCATAGAAGGCCATGAAGCTTTCTTT.

This clonotype has more than one count but fewer than ten. The chain has TRBV29-1 and TRBJ2-2, with unresolved D. CDR1 and CDR2 from the germline V gene are SQVTM and ANQGSEA. V lost 7 bases to trimming and J lost 7 bases, with 19 bases between them. The length of the CDR3 is 14 residues. The CDR3 reads CSATLQIMGGELFF. DNA for the CDR3: TGCAGCGCTACCCTCCAGATAATGGGCGGGGAGCTGTTTTTT.

This clonotype has at least ten counts. For the CDR3, the DNA is TGTGCCAGCAGACAGTACCAAGAGACCCAGTACTTC. Its translation is CASRQYQETQYF. This chain joins TRBV6-1 and TRBJ2-5; D unresolved. CDR1 and CDR2 (germline): MNHNS, SASEGT. CDR3 length equals 12 residues. With 6 bases removed from V and 0 bases from J, the gap between germline ends came to 5 bases.

This clonotype was seen many times. The chain carries TRBV12-3 or TRBV12-4 and TRBJ1-1; 8 bases are a match to TRBD1. The CDR3 covers 15 residues. The V and J ends lost 5 bases and 1 base, in that order; junction bases with no gene match: 6. The CDR3 region has the DNA TGTGCCAGCAGTCAACCCGGGACAGGGAACACTGAAGCTTTCTTT. Protein: CASSQPGTGNTEAFF.

The chain is built from TRBV11-2 and TRBJ2-3; 13 bases line up with TRBD2. J gave up 5 bases and V 4 bases, and 9 bases lay outside the gene matches. This CDR3 is 17 amino acids long. Germline-derived CDR1 and CDR2 are SGHAT and FQNNGV. CDR3 sequence (DNA): TGTGCCAGCAGCTCCGGGACTAGCGGGATTATTATAGATACGCAGTATTTT. This sequence encodes CASSSGTSGIIIDTQYF.